Described below is a single T cell receptor beta chain sequence and its context. Antigen: not known. TCRdb reprocessed the 5' RACE reads, keeping one entry per CDR3 protein, no DNA. The ten top clones account for approximately 3.5%, within a sample of 550,000 to 600,000 distinct CDR3 sequences. These data belong to a study of T cells expressing NK-cell markers. General study findings and limits: Each of a handful of donors carried dominant NKG2C+ clonotypes accounting for about 1.0-8% of CD8+ T cells.

The CDR3 length is 15 residues. Germline lookup yields CDR1 SEHNR and CDR2 FQNEAQ (reference sequence). The sample was blood T cells: a sorted CD56 or NKG2C T cell subset, CD4+ or CD8+ T cells, or bulk PBMC T cells (not recorded which). This clonotype originated in a young man in good health. This chain uses TRBV7-9 with TRBJ2-1; the TRBD2 assignment by TCRdb is unverifiable without DNA. The CDR3 region is CASSLEAGKFGEQFF.